The clone carrying this TCR beta chain was seen a few times. Antigen specificity is unknown. The sample originates from a study of cytomegalovirus exposure and HLA in healthy donors. Study-level results: A later analysis linked a missense variant in DCLRE1C to the trimming of TCR beta V and J genes. The authors listed roughly 150 TCR beta chains as cytomegalovirus-associated.

It was healthy bone marrow donors who served as donors. PCR used 60 Vbeta primers and 13 Jbeta primers. Using immunoSEQ multiplex PCR, the repertoire was profiled, and TCRdb retains in-frame clones only, with some absent. Among some 200,000 clones listed, over 65% were seen once. The sequence derives from a man aged 35-49 years in good health and CMV-seronegative. The material sequenced was PBMCs.

The CDR3 DNA is TGTGCCAGCAAGGAGGGGGGGGCAACTAATGAAAAACTGTTTTTT. This translates into CASKEGGATNEKLFF. V gene TRBV6-5 combines with J gene TRBJ1-4, with D maybe TRBD1 (6 bases). V gave up 7 bases and J gave up 0 bases, with 12 bases separating them. Germline V CDR1 and CDR2: MNHEY, SVGAGI. The CDR3 covers 15 residues.